A selection of T cell receptor beta chains follows, all from one sample in a study of Ad26.COV2.S vaccination and SARS-CoV-2 variants. Some clones are missing from TCRdb's copy, which holds only in-frame ones; the method was immunoSEQ multiplex PCR. The table records hundreds of thousands of clones, roughly 84% of them present only once. Sequencing was performed on peripheral blood, taken in a trial of Ad26.COV2.S vaccine versus placebo. These receptors were taken from a person between 18 and 65 years old who received the Ad26.COV2.S COVID-19 vaccine or a placebo. The CDR3 runs from the conserved cysteine through the conserved F or W. A D gene is named only where the DNA matches it firmly. The listing skips clone size in some rows; elsewhere it reads once, few, many or a size class.

abundance	v_gene	d_gene	j_gene	CDR3nt	CDR3aa
.	TRBV6-5	.	TRBJ1-1	TGTGCCAGCAGCTACGGGGGGATTCCTTCTTACACTGAAGCTTTCTTT	CASSYGGIPSYTEAFF
.	TRBV6-1	TRBD2	TRBJ2-1	TGTGCCAGCAGTGCACTAGCGGGGGGGCAATACAATGAGCAGTTCTTC	CASSALAGGQYNEQFF
.	TRBV7-8	TRBD1	TRBJ1-6	TGTGCCAGCAGCTTCGAGACAGGGACAAATTCACCCCTCCACTTT	CASSFETGTNSPLHF
.	TRBV30	TRBD1	TRBJ1-6	TGTGCCTGGGACAGGGGTGGTTCACCCCTCCACTTT	CAWDRGGSPLHF
.	TRBV6-5	.	TRBJ1-2	TGTGCCAGCAGAGGAACCAACAGGGCTGGCTACACCTTC	CASRGTNRAGYTF
.	TRBV13	.	TRBJ2-7	TGTGCCAGCAGCCTGGCCGGGACCTCCTACGAGCAGTACTTC	CASSLAGTSYEQYF
.	TRBV5-5	TRBD1	TRBJ2-2	TGTGCCAGCAGCTTGCGGGACAGGCTGAACACCGGGGAGCTGTTTTTT	CASSLRDRLNTGELFF
few	TRBV6-5	.	TRBJ2-7	TGTGTCACCTTAAGGGGAAGCTCCTACGAGCAGTACTTC	CVTLRGSSYEQYF
.	TRBV7-8	.	TRBJ2-2	TGTGCCAGCAGCAAAGCCGGCATTACGAACACCGGGGAGCTGTTTTTT	CASSKAGITNTGELFF
.	TRBV6-5	.	TRBJ1-2	TGTGCCAGCAGACGCGACAGCCTCTATGGCTACACCTTC	CASRRDSLYGYTF
.	TRBV29-1	TRBD1	TRBJ1-4	TGCAGCGTTGAGGGACAGGGGGAGGAAAAACTGTTTTTT	CSVEGQGEEKLFF
.	TRBV14	TRBD1	TRBJ1-4	TGTGCCAGCAGCCACAAACCCCTGACAGGGGGAAATGAAAAACTGTTTTTT	CASSHKPLTGGNEKLFF
.	TRBV11-2	.	TRBJ2-7	TGTGCCAGCAGCTTAGATCAGAGGTACGAGCAGTACTTC	CASSLDQRYEQYF
.	TRBV4-1	.	TRBJ1-2	TGCGCCAGCAGCCAAGATCGGGCCGCGGCCTACTATGGCTACACCTTC	CASSQDRAAAYYGYTF
.	TRBV19	.	TRBJ2-7	TGTGCCAGTAGTCTAGGGGGGCACGAGCAGTACTTC	CASSLGGHEQYF
once	TRBV19	.	TRBJ1-5	TGTGCCAGCAACTTAGGACGTATCAATCAGCCCCAGCATTTT	CASNLGRINQPQHF
once	TRBV3-1/TRBV3-2	TRBD2	TRBJ2-3	TGTGCCAGCAGCAGCGGGGCCAGAGATACGCAGTATTTT	CASSSGARDTQYF
once	TRBV30	.	TRBJ2-7	TGTGCCTGGAGTGCCCCAGTCGGAGGGAGTTACGAGCAGTACTTC	CAWSAPVGGSYEQYF
.	TRBV7-9	TRBD1	TRBJ2-3	TGTGCCAGCAGCTTACGACAGGGGGCAGATACGCAGTATTTT	CASSLRQGADTQYF
.	TRBV19	TRBD2	TRBJ2-3	TGTGCCAGTAGTAAACTAGCGGGGGCGGGAATTGGGACAGATACGCAGTATTTT	CASSKLAGAGIGTDTQYF
few	TRBV19	.	TRBJ1-1	TGTGCCAGTAGACGAGGTGGAAATCAAGCTTTCTTT	CASRRGGNQAFF
once	TRBV6-2/TRBV6-3	.	TRBJ1-4	TGTGCCAGCAGTTCCAGACGGGCAACTAATGAAAAACTGTTTTTT	CASSSRRATNEKLFF